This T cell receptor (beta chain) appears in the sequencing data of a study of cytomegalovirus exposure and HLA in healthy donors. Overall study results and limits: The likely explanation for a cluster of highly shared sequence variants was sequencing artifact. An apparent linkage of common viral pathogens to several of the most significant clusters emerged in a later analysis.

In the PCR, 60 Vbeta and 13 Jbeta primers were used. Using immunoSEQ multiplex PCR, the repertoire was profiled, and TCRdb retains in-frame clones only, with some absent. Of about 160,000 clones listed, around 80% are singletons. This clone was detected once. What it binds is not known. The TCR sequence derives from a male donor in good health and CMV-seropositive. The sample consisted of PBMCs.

The CDR3 sequence is CASSTPTGPRTEAFF. CDR3 DNA sequence: TGTGCCAGCAGTACCCCGACAGGGCCCCGGACTGAAGCTTTCTTT. The chain joins TRBV28 to TRBJ1-1; the match to TRBD1 covers 7 bases. Germline V gene data show CDR1 as MDHEN and CDR2 as SYDVKM. V shed 5 bases and J 5 bases; nucleotides not matched to a gene: 11. The CDR3 is made up of 15 amino acids.